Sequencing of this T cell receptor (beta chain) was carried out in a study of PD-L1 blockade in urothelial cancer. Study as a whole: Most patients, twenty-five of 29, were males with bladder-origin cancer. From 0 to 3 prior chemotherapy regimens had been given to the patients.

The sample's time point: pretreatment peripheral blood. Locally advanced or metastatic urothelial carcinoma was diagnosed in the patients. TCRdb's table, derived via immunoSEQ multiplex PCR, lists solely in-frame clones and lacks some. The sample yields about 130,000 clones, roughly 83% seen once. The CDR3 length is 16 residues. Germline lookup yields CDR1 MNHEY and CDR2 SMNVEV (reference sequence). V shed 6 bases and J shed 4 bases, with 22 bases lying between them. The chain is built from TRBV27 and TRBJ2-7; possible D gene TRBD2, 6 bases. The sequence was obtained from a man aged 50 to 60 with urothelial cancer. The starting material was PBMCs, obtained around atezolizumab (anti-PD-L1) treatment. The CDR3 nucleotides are TGTGCCAGCAGCCGACAGCGGATTAGCGGAGAATACGAGCAGTACTTC. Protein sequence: CASSRQRISGEYEQYF.